The 3 T cell receptor beta chains below all came from one sample that was sequenced in a study of blood T cell repertoires in COVID-19. The data were produced by immunoSEQ multiplex PCR, yet TCRdb's version contains in-frame clones alone and is incomplete. The sample shows 55,000 to 60,000 clones, about 75% of them seen only once. Source material: peripheral blood. Receptors were obtained from a middle-aged man with active or convalescent COVID-19.

This clone has a single count. This chain links TRBV5-6 with TRBJ1-5, with D possibly being TRBD1 (6 bases). The CDR3 spans 16 residues. Germline assignment: CDR1 SGHDT and CDR2 YYEEEE. V was trimmed by 0 bases and J by 3 bases, leaving 13 bases between them. In nucleotides, the CDR3 is TGTGCCAGCAGCTTGGCGGGCAGGGGCTTCAATCAGCCCCAGCATTTT. As protein: CASSLAGRGFNQPQHF.

As concerns this clone: Other DNA sequences in the sample encode the same CDR3. As DNA, the CDR3 is TGCGCCAGCAGCTCCGGGACAGGACCTTACGAGCAGTACTTC. Encoded protein: CASSSGTGPYEQYF. The rearrangement links TRBV5-1 to TRBJ2-7; 8 nucleotides agree with TRBD1. The J segment lost 4 bases and the V segment lost 3 bases, leaving 6 bases of the junction unmatched. In germline, CDR1 is SGHRS, CDR2 YFSETQ. CDR3 size: 14 residues.

V gene TRBV10-3 combines with J gene TRBJ1-3; D call uncertain. The V end was cut by 0 bases, the J end by 0 bases, with 9 bases between. Per germline, CDR1 ENHRY and CDR2 SYGVKD. CDR3 length: 16 amino acids. The CDR3 DNA follows: TGTGCCATCAGTGAGTCTTGGCAGGCCTCTGGAAACACCATATATTTT. It translates to CAISESWQASGNTIYF.